These 14 T cell receptor beta chains share one sample of origin, sequenced in a study of blood T cell repertoires in COVID-19. Generated by immunoSEQ multiplex PCR, the TCRdb table keeps only in-frame clones and is missing some. This table has 95,000 to 120,000 clones, 85% appearing once. Material for sequencing was peripheral blood. These receptors were obtained from a human donor in a cohort sampled during active COVID-19.

The chain links TRBV7-2 to TRBJ2-3, with TRBD2 identical over 9 bases. J was trimmed by 2 bases and V by 6 bases; bases with no gene match: 6. This CDR3 is 15 amino acids long. Germline V CDR1 and CDR2: SGHTA, FQGNSA. The CDR3 protein is CASSYLAGFTDTQYF. CDR3 DNA sequence: TGTGCCAGCAGTTACCTAGCGGGGTTCACAGATACGCAGTATTTT.

The V and J genes are TRBV6-6 and TRBJ2-7; maybe TRBD1 (5 bases). The CDR3 is 12 residues long. Trimming left V 7 bases short and J 4 bases short, with 11 bases between. In germline, CDR1 is MNHNY, CDR2 SVGAGI (reference sequence). The CDR3 is CASMSGLYEQYF. As DNA, the CDR3 is TGTGCCAGCATGTCAGGGCTGTACGAGCAGTACTTC.

This CDR3 is CASSQEGLAGGEETQYF. The CDR3 nucleotides read TGTGCCAGCAGCCAAGAGGGGCTAGCGGGGGGAGAAGAGACCCAGTACTTC. The genes are TRBV3-1 (or the pseudogene TRBV3-2) and TRBJ2-5; 11 nucleotides agree with TRBD2. V dropped 0 bases and J dropped 3; count of bases not matched to a gene: 6. Germline CDR1 LGHDT, CDR2 YNNKEL (reference sequence). This CDR3 is 17 amino acids long.

This clone is a singleton in its sample. This rearrangement joins TRBV13 to TRBJ2-5; possible D gene TRBD2, 6 bases. Trimming stripped 6 bases from V and 1 base from J, with 12 bases between. The CDR3 is 14 amino acids. The germline V gene has CDR1 PRHDT and CDR2 FYEKMQ (reference sequence). The CDR3 is CASRKAGSQETQYF. The DNA for the CDR3 is TGTGCCAGCAGAAAGGCGGGGTCCCAAGAGACCCAGTACTTC.

The chain recombines TRBV19 with TRBJ2-3, with TRBD2 matching over 10 bases. The CDR3 consists of 16 residues. V lost 3 bases, J lost 7 bases, and 10 bases stayed unmatched. Germline V gene sequence: CDR1 LNHDA, CDR2 SQIVND (reference sequence). The CDR3: CASSISSGGEGYTQYF. CDR3 DNA: TGTGCCAGTAGTATCTCCAGCGGGGGGGAAGGATATACGCAGTATTTT.

CDR3 loop: CASSRTDPLGAGYTF. In nucleotides, the CDR3 is TGTGCCAGCAGCCGGACAGACCCGTTGGGCGCTGGCTACACCTTC. V and J are TRBV5-4 and TRBJ1-2, with D possibly being TRBD1 (6 bases). This CDR3 region has 15 residues. Germline values: CDR1 SGHNT, CDR2 YYREEE (reference sequence). The ends were cut back, 4 bases at V and 7 bases at J, with 20 bases in the middle.

The chain employs TRBV28 and TRBJ2-7, with 8 bases matching TRBD2. The germline CDR1 and CDR2 sequences are MDHEN and SYDVKM. The length of the CDR3 is 16 residues. The V and J ends lost 5 bases and 4 bases, in that order; junction bases with no gene match: 13. The CDR3 DNA sequence: TGTGCCAGCAGTCTTCTTAGTGGCGGGGGGCGGTACGAGCAGTACTTC. Encoded protein: CASSLLSGGGRYEQYF.

This clone occurred a few times. The chain combines TRBV3-1 (or the pseudogene TRBV3-2) with TRBJ1-1; possible D gene TRBD1, 5 bases. CDR1 and CDR2 (germline): LGHDT, YNNKEL (reference sequence). V dropped 1 base and J dropped 4 bases, with 7 bases sitting between them. CDR3 length: 13 residues. CDR3 in DNA: TGTGCCAGCAGCCAAGGGGGGGGCACTGAAGCTTTCTTT. It yields the protein CASSQGGGTEAFF.

The V call is TRBV19, the J call TRBJ1-1; D possibly corresponds to TRBD1 (6 bases). CDR1 and CDR2 (germline): LNHDA, SQIVND (reference sequence). V shed 7 bases and J shed 8 bases, with 14 bases lying between them. The length of the CDR3 is 12 residues. The CDR3 reads CASTGDRREAFF. The CDR3 nucleotides are TGTGCCAGTACCGGAGACAGGAGGGAAGCTTTCTTT.

This clone was seen once. The chain uses TRBV6-5 and TRBJ2-7, with a weak D call TRBD1 (7 bases). The CDR3 spans 14 residues. The V end was cut by 2 bases, the J end by 4 bases, with 12 bases between. CDR1 MNHEY and CDR2 SVGAGI come from the germline V gene. CDR3 coding DNA: TGTGCCAGCAGTTACGACAGGGAGGTGTACGAGCAGTACTTC. Protein product: CASSYDREVYEQYF.

This clone came up a few times. The J gene is TRBJ1-5, the V gene TRBV7-2; D is ambiguous. There are 15 residues in the CDR3. Germline CDR1 reads SGHTA; CDR2 reads FQGNSA. The ends were cut back, 1 base at V and 0 bases at J, with 7 bases in the middle. DNA for the CDR3: TGTGCCAGCAGCTTAGACCTCTATAGCAATCAGCCCCAGCATTTT. Translated: CASSLDLYSNQPQHF.

The chain is built from TRBV7-9 and TRBJ2-5; either TRBD1 or TRBD2 may supply D (5 bases each). Per the germline V gene, CDR1 is SEHNR and CDR2 is FQNEAQ (reference sequence). CDR3 length equals 12 residues. Deletions cut 5 bases from V and 10 bases from J, with 14 bases between. The CDR3 bases are TGTGCCAGCAGCCTAGGGGCGGAGGTCCAGTACTTC. Its translation: CASSLGAEVQYF.

The chain combines TRBV21-1 with TRBJ1-5; TRBD1 is taken as the D call from the table, unchecked against the DNA. TRBV21-1 is reported as a pseudogene. The CDR3 is 19 amino acids. This chain's CDR3 is CASSKGGGGPVGSNQPQHF. The CDR3 coding sequence is TGTGCCAGCAGCAAAGGAGGAGGGGGCCCGGTTGGTAGCAATCAGCCCCAGCATTTT.

The CDR3 nucleotides read TGTGCCAGCAGACCGACAGGGGGAGAGGGCTACACCTTC. Amino acid sequence: CASRPTGGEGYTF. This chain uses TRBV12-3 or TRBV12-4 with TRBJ1-2, with 9 nucleotides matching TRBD1. V shed 6 bases, J shed 8 bases, and the junction held 7 bases outside the gene matches. CDR3 length: 13 residues.